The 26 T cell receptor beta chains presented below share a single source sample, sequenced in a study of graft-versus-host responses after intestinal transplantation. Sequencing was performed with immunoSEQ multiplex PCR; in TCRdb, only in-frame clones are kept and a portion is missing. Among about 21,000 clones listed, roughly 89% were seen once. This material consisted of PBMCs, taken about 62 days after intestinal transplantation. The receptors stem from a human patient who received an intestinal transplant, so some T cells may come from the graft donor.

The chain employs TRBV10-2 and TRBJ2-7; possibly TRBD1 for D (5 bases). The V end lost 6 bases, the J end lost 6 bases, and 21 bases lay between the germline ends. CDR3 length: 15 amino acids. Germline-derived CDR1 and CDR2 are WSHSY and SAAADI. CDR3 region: CASRMTAESTFEQYF. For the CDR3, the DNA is TGCGCCAGCAGGATGACAGCTGAGAGTACGTTCGAGCAGTACTTC.

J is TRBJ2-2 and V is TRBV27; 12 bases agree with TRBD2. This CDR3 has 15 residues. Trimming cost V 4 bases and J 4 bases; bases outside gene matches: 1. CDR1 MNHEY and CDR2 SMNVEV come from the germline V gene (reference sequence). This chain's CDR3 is CASSSTSGGTGELFF. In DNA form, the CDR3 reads TGTGCCAGCAGTTCGACTAGCGGGGGCACCGGGGAGCTGTTTTTT.

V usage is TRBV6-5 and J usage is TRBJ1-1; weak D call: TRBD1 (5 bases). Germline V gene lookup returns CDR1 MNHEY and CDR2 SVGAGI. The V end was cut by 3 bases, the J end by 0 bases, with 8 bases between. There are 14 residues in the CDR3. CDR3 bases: TGTGCCAGCAGTTATGGGGGTTTGAACACTGAAGCTTTCTTT. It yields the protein CASSYGGLNTEAFF.

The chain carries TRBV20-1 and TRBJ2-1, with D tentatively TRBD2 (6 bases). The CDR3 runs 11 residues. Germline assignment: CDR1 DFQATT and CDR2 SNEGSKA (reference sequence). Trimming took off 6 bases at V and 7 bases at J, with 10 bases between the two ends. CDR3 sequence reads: CSAHRGNEQFF. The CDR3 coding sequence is TGCAGTGCCCATCGGGGGAATGAGCAGTTCTTC.

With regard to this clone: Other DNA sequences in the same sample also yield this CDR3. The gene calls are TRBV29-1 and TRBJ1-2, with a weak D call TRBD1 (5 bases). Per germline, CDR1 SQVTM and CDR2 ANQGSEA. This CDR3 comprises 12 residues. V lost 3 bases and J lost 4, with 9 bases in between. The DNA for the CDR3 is TGCAGCGTTGAGTACGGGACCTATGGCTACACCTTC. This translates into CSVEYGTYGYTF.

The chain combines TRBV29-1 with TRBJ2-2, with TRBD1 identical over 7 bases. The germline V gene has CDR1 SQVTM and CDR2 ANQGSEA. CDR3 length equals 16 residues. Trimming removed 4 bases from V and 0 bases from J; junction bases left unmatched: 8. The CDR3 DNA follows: TGCAGCGTTGGGGGCGGACAGGACGCGAACACCGGGGAGCTGTTTTTT. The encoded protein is CSVGGGQDANTGELFF.

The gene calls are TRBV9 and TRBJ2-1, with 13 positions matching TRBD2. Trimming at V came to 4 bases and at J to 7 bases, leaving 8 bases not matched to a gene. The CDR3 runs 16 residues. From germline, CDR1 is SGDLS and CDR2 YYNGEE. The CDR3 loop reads CASSTRLAGGGNEQFF. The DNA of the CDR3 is TGTGCCAGCAGCACCAGACTAGCGGGGGGTGGTAATGAGCAGTTCTTC.

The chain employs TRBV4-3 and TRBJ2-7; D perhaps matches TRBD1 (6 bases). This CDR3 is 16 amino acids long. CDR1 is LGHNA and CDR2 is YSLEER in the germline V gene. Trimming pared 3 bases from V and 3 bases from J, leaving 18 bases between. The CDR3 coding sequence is TGCGCCAGCAGCCAGGACCCAGGGGCAGGATTCTACGAGCAGTACTTC. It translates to CASSQDPGAGFYEQYF.

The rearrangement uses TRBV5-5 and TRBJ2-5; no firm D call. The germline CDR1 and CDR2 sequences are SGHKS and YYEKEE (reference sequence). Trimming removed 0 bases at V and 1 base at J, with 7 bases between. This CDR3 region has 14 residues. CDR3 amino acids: CASSLVPIQETQYF. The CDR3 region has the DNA TGTGCCAGCAGCTTGGTCCCAATCCAAGAGACCCAGTACTTC.

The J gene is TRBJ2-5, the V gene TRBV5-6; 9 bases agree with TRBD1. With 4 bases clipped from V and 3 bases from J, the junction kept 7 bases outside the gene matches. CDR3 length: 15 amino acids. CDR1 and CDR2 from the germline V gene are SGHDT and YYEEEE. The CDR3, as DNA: TGTGCCAGCAGCAGTACAGGGGGCATAAAAGAGACCCAGTACTTC. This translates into CASSSTGGIKETQYF.

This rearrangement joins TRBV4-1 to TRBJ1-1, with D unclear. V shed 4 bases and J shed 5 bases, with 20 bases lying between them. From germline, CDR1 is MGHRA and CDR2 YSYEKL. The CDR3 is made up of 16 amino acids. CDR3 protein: CASSPSGGEGPTEAFF. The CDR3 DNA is TGCGCCAGCAGCCCTTCCGGCGGGGAAGGGCCGACTGAAGCTTTCTTT.

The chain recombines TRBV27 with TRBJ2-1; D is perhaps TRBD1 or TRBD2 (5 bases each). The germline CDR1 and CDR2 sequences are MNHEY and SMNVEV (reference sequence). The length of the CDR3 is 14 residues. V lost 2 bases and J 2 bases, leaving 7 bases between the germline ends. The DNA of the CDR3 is TGTGCCAGCAGTTTACAGGGACCCTACAATGAGCAGTTCTTC. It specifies CASSLQGPYNEQFF.

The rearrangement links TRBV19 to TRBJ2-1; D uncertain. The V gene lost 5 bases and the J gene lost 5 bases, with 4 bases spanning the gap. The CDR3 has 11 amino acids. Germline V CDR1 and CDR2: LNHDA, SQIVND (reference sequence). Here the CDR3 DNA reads TGTGCCAGTAGTCTCGACAATGAGCAGTTCTTC. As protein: CASSLDNEQFF.

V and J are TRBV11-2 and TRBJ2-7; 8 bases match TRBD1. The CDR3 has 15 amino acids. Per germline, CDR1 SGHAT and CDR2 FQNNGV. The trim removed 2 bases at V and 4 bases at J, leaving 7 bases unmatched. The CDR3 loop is CASSLKQDREYEQYF. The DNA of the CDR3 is TGTGCCAGCAGCTTAAAACAGGACAGGGAATACGAGCAGTACTTC.

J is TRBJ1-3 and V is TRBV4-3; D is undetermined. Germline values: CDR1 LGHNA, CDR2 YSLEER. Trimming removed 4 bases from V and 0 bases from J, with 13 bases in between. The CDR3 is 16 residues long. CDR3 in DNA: TGCGCCAGCAGCCCGGATAGGGTAGTCTCTGGAAACACCATATATTTT. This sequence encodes CASSPDRVVSGNTIYF.

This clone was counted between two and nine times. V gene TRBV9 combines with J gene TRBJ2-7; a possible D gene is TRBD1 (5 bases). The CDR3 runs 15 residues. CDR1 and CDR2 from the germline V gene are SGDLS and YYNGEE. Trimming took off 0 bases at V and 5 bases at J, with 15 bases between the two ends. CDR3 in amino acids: CASSVGFQGFHEQYF. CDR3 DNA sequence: TGTGCCAGCAGCGTAGGATTCCAGGGATTCCACGAGCAGTACTTC.

CDR3 in amino acids: CASGFPGVDTQYF. The CDR3 DNA is TGTGCTAGTGGTTTTCCGGGGGTGGATACGCAGTATTTT. The genes are TRBV12-5 and TRBJ2-3, with D tentatively TRBD2 (6 bases). The length of the CDR3 is 13 residues. Trimming left V 3 bases short and J 6 bases short, with 10 bases between. Per the germline V gene, CDR1 is LGHNT and CDR2 is FRNRAP.

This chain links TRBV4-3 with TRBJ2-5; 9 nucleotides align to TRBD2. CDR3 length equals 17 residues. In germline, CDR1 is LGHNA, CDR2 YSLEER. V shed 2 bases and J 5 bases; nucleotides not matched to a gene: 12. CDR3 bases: TGCGCCAGCAGCCAATGGTTAGGCGGGGGGGCCGATGAGACCCAGTACTTC. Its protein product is CASSQWLGGGADETQYF.

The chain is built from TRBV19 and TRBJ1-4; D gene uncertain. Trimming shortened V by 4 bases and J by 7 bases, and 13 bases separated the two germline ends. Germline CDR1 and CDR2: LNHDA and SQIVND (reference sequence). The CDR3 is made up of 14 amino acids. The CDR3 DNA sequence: TGTGCCAGTAGTAACCTGGTTAGTAGTGAAAAACTGTTTTTT. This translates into CASSNLVSSEKLFF.

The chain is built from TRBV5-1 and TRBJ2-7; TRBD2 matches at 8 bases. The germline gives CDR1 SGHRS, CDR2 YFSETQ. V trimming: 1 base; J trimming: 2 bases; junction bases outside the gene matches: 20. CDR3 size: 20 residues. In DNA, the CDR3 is TGCGCCAGCAGCTTGTTTCCTTTACAGGGCGCGGGGGGTTCCACCTACGAGCAGTACTTC. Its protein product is CASSLFPLQGAGGSTYEQYF.

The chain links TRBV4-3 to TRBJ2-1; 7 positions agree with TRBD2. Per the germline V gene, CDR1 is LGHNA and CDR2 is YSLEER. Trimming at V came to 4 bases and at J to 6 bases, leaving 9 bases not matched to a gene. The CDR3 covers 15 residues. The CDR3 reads CASSLGTPGGNEQFF. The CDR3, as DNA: TGCGCCAGCAGCCTTGGGACTCCGGGGGGCAATGAGCAGTTCTTC.

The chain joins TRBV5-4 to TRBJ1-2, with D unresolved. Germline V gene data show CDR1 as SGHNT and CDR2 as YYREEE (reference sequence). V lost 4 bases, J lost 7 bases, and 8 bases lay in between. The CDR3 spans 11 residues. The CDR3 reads CASSHSSGYTF. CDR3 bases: TGTGCCAGCAGCCATTCCTCTGGCTACACCTTC.

CDR3 residues: CASSIGGPNSPLHF. DNA for the CDR3: TGTGCCAGTAGTATAGGGGGACCTAATTCACCCCTCCACTTT. The chain links TRBV19 to TRBJ1-6; the D gene is possibly TRBD1 (5 bases). The CDR3 contains 14 residues. V was clipped by 1 base and J by 6 bases, with 7 bases between them. Per germline, CDR1 LNHDA and CDR2 SQIVND (reference sequence).

CDR3 in amino acids: CASSLADTQYF. The CDR3 nucleotides read TGTGCCAGCAGCTTAGCAGATACGCAGTATTTT. The chain couples TRBV7-6 to TRBJ2-3; no firm D call. The CDR3 is 11 amino acids. Between the trimmed V and J ends, which lost 0 bases and 5 bases, there was a span of 0 bases. Germline-derived CDR1 and CDR2 are SGHVS and FNYEAQ.

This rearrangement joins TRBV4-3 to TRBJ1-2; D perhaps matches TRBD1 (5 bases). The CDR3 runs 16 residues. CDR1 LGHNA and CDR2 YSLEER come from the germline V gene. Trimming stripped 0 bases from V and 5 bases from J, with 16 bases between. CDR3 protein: CASSQDGGTGVYGYTF. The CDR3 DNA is TGCGCCAGCAGCCAAGATGGGGGTACCGGGGTTTATGGCTACACCTTC.

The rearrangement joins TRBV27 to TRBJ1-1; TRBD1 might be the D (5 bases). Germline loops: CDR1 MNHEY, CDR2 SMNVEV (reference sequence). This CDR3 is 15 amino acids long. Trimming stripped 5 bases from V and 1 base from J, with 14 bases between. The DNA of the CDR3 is TGTGCCAGCAGTCCGTTGTACGGACAGAACACTGAAGCTTTCTTT. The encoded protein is CASSPLYGQNTEAFF.